This TCR beta chain was recorded in a study of blood T cell repertoires in COVID-19. Study as a whole: From the United States, Italy and Spain came samples of acute and convalescent COVID-19. From T cells, B-cell-depleted T cells, or PBMCs came the material, which was cDNA or gDNA.

This CDR3 comprises 14 residues. Germline V gene sequence: CDR1 GTSNPN, CDR2 SVGIG (reference sequence). The germline V and J ends were trimmed by 4 bases and 1 base, with 14 bases remaining between them. Method: immunoSEQ multiplex PCR; TCRdb's copy keeps in-frame clones and lacks some. The repertoire holds roughly 40,000 clones, with around 83% as singletons. Input material: peripheral blood. This TCR was sampled from a human donor with acute or convalescent COVID-19. The donor label of this sample is uncertain. This chain joins TRBV30 and TRBJ2-7, with D perhaps matching TRBD1 (6 bases). CDR3 DNA sequence: TGTGCCTGGACTCGGACAGTAAGGTCCTACGAGCAGTACTTC. As protein: CAWTRTVRSYEQYF.